Presented here are 19 T cell receptor beta chains from one specimen sequenced in a study of metastatic and nonmetastatic thyroid tumors. Thyroid surgery was performed in patients who had received no treatment beforehand. TCRdb reanalyzed the PCR reads via MiXCR. The sample gives around 12,000 clones, about 32% of which show up once; around 14% is in the top ten. Sequenced sample: tumor tissue. The receptors come from a male donor with papillary thyroid cancer or a benign thyroid nodule (not recorded which). Some clones in this sample may be carry-over from other donors' samples.

This clone has ten or more counts. A much larger clone is a single base away; this may be a read error. Other DNA sequences of this sample code for an identical CDR3. The V and J genes are TRBV11-2 and TRBJ2-3; 7 bases line up with TRBD2. Germline CDR1 reads SGHAT; CDR2 reads FQNNGV. The CDR3 spans 12 residues. Germline trimming cut 3 bases from V and 7 bases from J; bases unmatched to any gene: 1. The CDR3: CASSLGLNTQYF. CDR3 DNA sequence: TGTGCCAGCAGCTTGGGACTAAATACGCAGTATTTT.

This clone is labeled medium-sized. The J gene is TRBJ2-1, the V gene TRBV5-1; a weak D match, TRBD2 (7 bases). Germline loops: CDR1 SGHRS, CDR2 YFSETQ. This CDR3 spans 14 amino acids. Trimming cost V 6 bases and J 7 bases, with 17 bases left between them. The DNA of the CDR3 is TGCGCCAGCAAGAGTGGGGGGGGCCAGAATGAGCAGTTCTTC. This codes for CASKSGGGQNEQFF. Drawing the rest from reference TRBV5-1 and TRBJ2-1, the complete variable domain is KAGVTQTPRYLIKTRGQQVTLSCSPISGHRSVSWYQQTPGQGLQFLFEYFSETQRNKGNFPGRFSGRQFSNSRSEMNVSTLELGDSALYLCASKSGGGQNEQFFGPGTRLTVL.

In its sample, this clone ranks as medium-sized. The CDR3 spells CASSMTGVNSPLHF. The CDR3 nucleotides are TGTGCCAGCAGCATGACCGGGGTCAATTCACCCCTCCACTTT. This sequence joins TRBV7-9 and TRBJ1-6, with unresolved D. CDR3 length: 14 residues. In germline, CDR1 is SEHNR, CDR2 FQNEAQ (reference sequence). Deletions cut 5 bases from V and 7 bases from J, with 12 bases between. Combining the CDR3 with reference TRBV7-9 and TRBJ1-6 gives the whole variable domain DTGVSQNPRHKITKRGQNVTFRCDPISEHNRLYWYRQTLGQGPEFLTYFQNEAQLEKSRLLSDRFSAERPKGSFSTLEIQRTEQGDSAMYLCASSMTGVNSPLHFGNGTRLTVT.

The chain joins TRBV5-1 to TRBJ2-1, with 7 positions matching TRBD2. Germline-derived CDR1 and CDR2 are SGHRS and YFSETQ. The CDR3 totals 15 residues. Unmatched junction bases numbered 6, after V lost 1 base and J lost 5 bases. The chain's CDR3 is CASSLILAVNNEQFF. DNA for the CDR3: TGCGCCAGCAGCTTGATCCTAGCGGTTAACAATGAGCAGTTCTTC.

By frequency in the sample, this clone is medium-sized. V usage is TRBV20-1 and J usage is TRBJ2-5; D possibly uses TRBD1 or TRBD2 (5 bases each). The germline CDR1 and CDR2 sequences are DFQATT and SNEGSKA (reference sequence). Trimming shortened V by 0 bases and J by 5 bases, and 16 bases separated the two germline ends. The CDR3 loop spans 15 amino acids. This CDR3 reads CSARDRMGDGETQYF. CDR3 in DNA: TGCAGTGCTAGAGATCGTATGGGGGATGGGGAGACCCAGTACTTC.

The CDR3 loop is CSATIAGGMGGANVLTF. The CDR3 DNA sequence: TGCAGTGCAACTATAGCGGGCGGAATGGGAGGGGCCAACGTCCTGACTTTC. The J gene is TRBJ2-6, the V gene TRBV20-1; 7 bases are shared with TRBD2. CDR1 DFQATT and CDR2 SNEGSKA come from the germline V gene (reference sequence). Trimming at V came to 6 bases and at J to 4 bases, leaving 15 bases not matched to a gene. The CDR3 covers 17 residues.

The chain joins TRBV5-6 to TRBJ2-2, with 7 bases matching TRBD2. Germline values: CDR1 SGHDT, CDR2 YYEEEE. Losses at the gene ends were 1 base for V and 7 bases for J; bases not matched to a gene: 4. The CDR3 length is 14 residues. The CDR3 nucleotides read TGTGCCAGCAGCTTGAGCGGGATTGTCGGGGAGCTGTTTTTT. Translation: CASSLSGIVGELFF.

By share, this clone ranks as medium-sized. The rearrangement joins TRBV2 to TRBJ1-2; D is possibly TRBD1 (5 bases). This CDR3 contains 12 residues. With 8 bases removed from V and 4 bases from J, the gap between germline ends came to 11 bases. In germline, CDR1 is SNHLY, CDR2 FYNNEI. CDR3 nucleotides: TGTGCCAGCCGGGGCCGAGGCTATGGCTACACCTTC. Encoded protein: CASRGRGYGYTF.

The gene calls are TRBV5-1 and TRBJ1-3, with 9 positions matching TRBD1. The V segment lost 4 bases and the J segment 0 bases; nucleotides outside the gene matches: 8. Germline V CDR1 and CDR2: SGHRS, YFSETQ. The CDR3 length is 17 residues. CDR3 sequence reads: CASSLGDRASSGNTIYF. In DNA, the CDR3 is TGCGCCAGCAGCCTGGGGGACAGGGCGAGCTCTGGAAACACCATATATTTT.

This clone appeared many times. J is TRBJ1-4 and V is TRBV6-1, with D possibly being TRBD1 (5 bases). This CDR3 has 16 residues. Germline loops: CDR1 MNHNS, CDR2 SASEGT. V gave up 2 bases and J gave up 4 bases, with 14 bases separating them. The CDR3 nucleotides read TGTGCCAGCAGTGAACTTAGGGGAGGCCTTAATGAAAAACTGTTTTTT. It specifies CASSELRGGLNEKLFF.

V and J are TRBV28 and TRBJ2-2, with TRBD1 identical over 9 bases. The germline gives CDR1 MDHEN, CDR2 SYDVKM. CDR3 size: 16 residues. Trimming took 5 bases from V and 6 from J; bases not matched to a gene: 10. CDR3 residues: CASSGLGQGRAGELFF. The DNA of the CDR3 is TGTGCCAGCAGTGGTCTTGGACAGGGGAGGGCCGGGGAGCTGTTTTTT.

This clone was counted ten times or more. The rearrangement joins TRBV14 to TRBJ2-7; weak D call: TRBD2 (5 bases). This CDR3 is 15 amino acids long. Germline V gives CDR1 SGHDN, CDR2 FVKESK. Trimming stripped 2 bases from V and 4 bases from J, with 15 bases between. CDR3 in amino acids: CASSQLGPGIYEQYF. CDR3 DNA: TGTGCCAGCAGCCAACTAGGGCCGGGAATATACGAGCAGTACTTC.

The chain uses TRBV20-1 and TRBJ2-2; 8 bases align to TRBD2. This CDR3 is 14 amino acids long. Germline CDR1 and CDR2: DFQATT and SNEGSKA (reference sequence). V was pared by 6 bases and J by 3 bases, with 6 bases of the junction left unmatched. CDR3 sequence reads: CSAQIAGYTGELFF. The CDR3 DNA follows: TGCAGTGCGCAAATAGCGGGGTACACCGGGGAGCTGTTTTTT.

This clone was counted between two and nine times. The chain uses TRBV19 and TRBJ1-2, with D uncertain. Trimming stripped 3 bases from V and 4 bases from J, with 15 bases between. This CDR3 spans 15 amino acids. CDR1 LNHDA and CDR2 SQIVND come from the germline V gene (reference sequence). The CDR3 is CASSMTPRGGYGYTF. CDR3 nucleotides: TGTGCCAGTAGTATGACGCCGAGAGGAGGCTATGGCTACACCTTC.

This clone was seen at least ten times. The sample holds other DNA sequences that translate to the same CDR3. The chain uses TRBV12-3 or TRBV12-4 and TRBJ1-2; the D gene is possibly TRBD1 (5 bases). V lost 4 bases and J lost 2, with 8 bases in between. This CDR3 contains 13 residues. The chain's CDR3 is CASSSRENYGYTF. CDR3 sequence (DNA): TGTGCCAGCAGTTCCAGGGAAAACTATGGCTACACCTTC.

Within the sample, this clone is medium-sized (0.01 to 0.1%). The chain combines TRBV28 with TRBJ2-3; weak D call: TRBD2 (5 bases). Looked up from germline, CDR1 is MDHEN and CDR2 is SYDVKM. The germline V and J ends were trimmed by 6 bases and 1 base, with 23 bases remaining between them. The CDR3 loop spans 18 amino acids. This CDR3 is CASRGFPSLRTGTDTQYF. The CDR3 DNA reads as TGTGCCAGCAGGGGATTCCCTTCTTTGCGGACTGGCACAGATACGCAGTATTTT. Together with reference TRBV28 and TRBJ2-3, the CDR3 gives the full variable domain: DVKVTQSSRYLVKRTGEKVFLECVQDMDHENMFWYRQDPGLGLRLIYFSYDVKMKEKGDIPEGYSVSREKKERFSLILESASTNQTSMYLCASRGFPSLRTGTDTQYFGPGTRLTVL.

The chain joins TRBV11-1 to TRBJ2-7; 7 nucleotides agree with TRBD2. Germline CDR1 SGHAT, CDR2 FQDESV (reference sequence). There are 16 residues in the CDR3. V lost 4 bases and J lost 2; bases outside the gene matches: 11. CDR3 bases: TGTGCCAGCAGCTCAGCATCCGGGAGGACGGCCTACGAGCAGTACTTC. Its protein is CASSSASGRTAYEQYF. Combining the CDR3 with reference TRBV11-1 and TRBJ2-7 gives the whole variable domain EAEVAQSPRYKITEKSQAVAFWCDPISGHATLYWYRQILGQGPELLVQFQDESVVDDSQLPKDRFSAERLKGVDSTLKIQPAELGDSAMYLCASSSASGRTAYEQYFGPGTRLTVT.

The chain couples TRBV3-1 to TRBJ1-5, with unresolved D. Trimming took off 2 bases at V and 6 bases at J, with 8 bases between the two ends. Germline CDR1 LGHDT, CDR2 YNNKEL (reference sequence). This CDR3 region has 13 residues. The CDR3 sequence is CASSQRQFQPQHF. The CDR3 coding sequence is TGTGCCAGCAGCCAACGGCAGTTTCAGCCCCAGCATTTT.

This clone has just a few counts. V and J are TRBV5-1 and TRBJ1-2, with D possibly matching TRBD1 (5 bases). V lost 4 bases to trimming and J lost 8 bases, with 21 bases between them. CDR1 and CDR2 (germline): SGHRS, YFSETQ. This CDR3 has 15 residues. The CDR3, as DNA: TGCGCCAGCAGCCCGGATGGGGGACCCGGGTACGGCTACACCTTC. Residues: CASSPDGGPGYGYTF.